A selection of T cell receptor beta chains follows, all from one sample in a study of blood T cell repertoires in COVID-19. Data came from immunoSEQ multiplex PCR; TCRdb stores just in-frame clones and leaves some out. Here the sample spans about 170,000 clones, less than 90% being singletons. The sequenced sample consisted of peripheral blood. These receptors were obtained from a woman aged 55-69 years with COVID-19, enrolled during active disease. CDR3s include the opening cysteine and the closing phenylalanine or tryptophan. A D gene is named only where the DNA matches it firmly. The size of a clone is reported for some rows only, either as once, few or many, or as a class for expanded clones.

V gene	D gene	J gene	clone size	CDR3 DNA	CDR3 protein
TRBV7-3	-	TRBJ2-3	-	TGTGCCAGCAGCTTGCTATCCACAGATACGCAGTATTTT	CASSLLSTDTQYF
TRBV21-1	-	TRBJ1-5	-	TGTGCCAGCAGCAAAGAATGGCAGGATGGTCAGCCCCAGCATTTT	CASSKEWQDGQPQHF
TRBV7-9	-	TRBJ1-2	-	TGTGCCAGCAGCTGGGAGCCCGTCCCGGGCTACACCTTC	CASSWEPVPGYTF
TRBV30	-	TRBJ2-4	-	TGTGCCTGGAGTGCGGGGGTAGCCAAAAACATTCAGTACTTC	CAWSAGVAKNIQYF
TRBV12-3/TRBV12-4	-	TRBJ1-5	-	TGTGCCACATTACAGGGCAATCAGCCCCAGCATTTT	CATLQGNQPQHF
TRBV5-4	-	TRBJ2-3	-	TGTGCCAGCAGCTCGTCCTCAGGAGGGGGCCACACAGATACGCAGTATTTT	CASSSSSGGGHTDTQYF
TRBV5-1	TRBD1	TRBJ2-7	-	TGCGCCAGCAGCTTGGTCCAGGGGGCTTACTACGAGCAGTACTTC	CASSLVQGAYYEQYF
TRBV19	-	TRBJ1-4	few	TGTGCCACGAGACAGGCCTTTAATGAAAAACTGTTTTTT	CATRQAFNEKLFF
TRBV5-1	TRBD2	TRBJ2-2	-	TGCGCCAGCAGCCTGGGACTAGCGGGAGTCACCGGGGAGCTGTTTTTT	CASSLGLAGVTGELFF
TRBV2	-	TRBJ1-2	once	TGTGCCAGCAGTGAATTAAAACAGGGCTATGGCTACACCTTC	CASSELKQGYGYTF
TRBV28	-	TRBJ1-5	few	TGTGCCAGCAGTTCGCCGGGGGGCCAGCCCCAGCATTTT	CASSSPGGQPQHF
TRBV18	TRBD1	TRBJ1-5	-	TGTGCCAGCCAACAGGGGAAAGGCCAGCCCCAGCATTTT	CASQQGKGQPQHF
TRBV7-7	TRBD1	TRBJ1-4	-	TGTGCTAGCAGCATCGGGACAGGGGCTGAAAAACTGTTTTTT	CASSIGTGAEKLFF
TRBV4-3	TRBD1	TRBJ2-2	-	TGCGCCAGCAGCCTAACAGGGGTAACCGGGGAGCTGTTTTTT	CASSLTGVTGELFF
TRBV5-6	TRBD2	TRBJ2-5	-	TGTGCCAGCAGCTTATTGTCTAGCGGGAGGCGAGAGACCCAGTACTTC	CASSLLSSGRRETQYF
TRBV29-1	-	TRBJ2-1	-	TGCAGCGTTAACGGGGGAAGCTCCTACAATGAGCAGTTCTTC	CSVNGGSSYNEQFF
TRBV6-5	-	TRBJ1-1	-	TGTGCCAGCAGGCGGAACACTGAAGCTTTCTTT	CASRRNTEAFF
TRBV30	-	TRBJ1-2	-	TGTGCCTGGAGTATCCAGGGTGGACAAGGTGGAGGCTACACCTTC	CAWSIQGGQGGGYTF
TRBV6-6	-	TRBJ2-7	-	TGTGCCAGCAGTTACCTCTCCGCCGGGGTGACCTACGAGCAGTACTTC	CASSYLSAGVTYEQYF
TRBV5-1	TRBD1	TRBJ1-2	-	TGCGCCAGCAGCTCAAATTTACTCACAGGGGGCGCGGTTGGCTACACCTTC	CASSSNLLTGGAVGYTF
TRBV18	TRBD1	TRBJ1-2	-	TGTGCCAGCTCACCACCGGAGGGGGCCTTATATGGCTACACCTTC	CASSPPEGALYGYTF
TRBV7-3	TRBD2	TRBJ2-3	many	TGTGCCAGCAGCATAGCGGGAGGGAGCACAGATACGCAGTATTTT	CASSIAGGSTDTQYF
TRBV7-9	-	TRBJ2-3	-	TGTGCCAGCAGCTCCGCTTCTACCGCAGATACGCAGTATTTT	CASSSASTADTQYF
TRBV20-1	-	TRBJ1-2	-	TGCAGTGCTAGTCTGGGGGTGAAAGGGGGTTACTATGGCTACACCTTC	CSASLGVKGGYYGYTF
TRBV13	TRBD2	TRBJ2-7	-	TGTGCCAGCAGCTCCCGACTAGCGGGATACGAGCAGTACTTC	CASSSRLAGYEQYF
TRBV19	TRBD1	TRBJ1-2	-	TGTGCCAGTAGCAGGGACAGCAGCTATGGCTACACCTTC	CASSRDSSYGYTF
TRBV6-5	TRBD2	TRBJ2-1	-	TGTGCCAGCTTTCCGGGACTAGCGGGAAACAATGAGCAGTTCTTC	CASFPGLAGNNEQFF
TRBV7-9	-	TRBJ1-4	-	TGTGCCAGCAGCTCCAGGGTCCCGGAAAAACTGTTTTTT	CASSSRVPEKLFF
TRBV30	-	TRBJ1-5	-	TGTGCCTGGAGTAGAGGCATTGGGCCCCAGCATTTT	CAWSRGIGPQHF
TRBV3-1/TRBV3-2	-	TRBJ1-1	-	TGTGCCAGCAGCCAAGCCAGAAACACTGAAGCTTTCTTT	CASSQARNTEAFF
TRBV11-2	-	TRBJ2-1	-	TGTGCCAGCAGCTGGGGCTCTAGCGCTACCTACAATGAGCAGTTCTTC	CASSWGSSATYNEQFF
TRBV7-9	-	TRBJ2-7	-	TGTGCCAGCAGCCGAACAGGGTTGAGGTACGAGCAGTACTTC	CASSRTGLRYEQYF
TRBV4-3	TRBD1	TRBJ2-7	once	TGCGCCAGCAGTCCGGGGACAGGGGCCTACGAGCAGTACTTC	CASSPGTGAYEQYF
TRBV6-5	-	TRBJ1-5	-	TGTGCCAGCACCCGAAACGGAGGGGACGATCAGCCCCAGCATTTT	CASTRNGGDDQPQHF
TRBV5-1	-	TRBJ1-2	-	TGCGCCAGCAGCTTCGGAGGCCGGGACTATAAACGTGGCTACACCTTC	CASSFGGRDYKRGYTF
TRBV3-1/TRBV3-2	-	TRBJ2-6	-	TGTGCCAGCAGCCCAACCGCGAGGGGGGCCAACGTCCTGACTTTC	CASSPTARGANVLTF
TRBV11-1	TRBD1	TRBJ2-7	medium-sized	TGTGCCAGCAGCTTTGGACAGGCCTCCTACGAGCAGTACTTC	CASSFGQASYEQYF
TRBV27	TRBD1	TRBJ1-5	-	TGTGCCAGCAGTTGGACAGGGGGAATCAATCAGCCCCAGCATTTT	CASSWTGGINQPQHF
TRBV28	TRBD1	TRBJ1-6	few	TGTGCCAGCAGTTTGGGGGGGACAGGGAATTCACCCCTCCACTTT	CASSLGGTGNSPLHF
TRBV28	-	TRBJ1-2	-	TGTGCCAGCAGTTTTTTAGGGGGAGACTATGGCTACACCTTC	CASSFLGGDYGYTF
TRBV7-3	-	TRBJ1-1	-	TGTGCCAGCAGCTCCCTCCCCGGGGTAGCGAACCTGAACACTGAAGCTTTCTTT	CASSSLPGVANLNTEAFF
TRBV6-6	TRBD1	TRBJ1-6	-	TGTGCCAGCAGTTACGCAGGGACAGGATCACCCCTCCACTTT	CASSYAGTGSPLHF